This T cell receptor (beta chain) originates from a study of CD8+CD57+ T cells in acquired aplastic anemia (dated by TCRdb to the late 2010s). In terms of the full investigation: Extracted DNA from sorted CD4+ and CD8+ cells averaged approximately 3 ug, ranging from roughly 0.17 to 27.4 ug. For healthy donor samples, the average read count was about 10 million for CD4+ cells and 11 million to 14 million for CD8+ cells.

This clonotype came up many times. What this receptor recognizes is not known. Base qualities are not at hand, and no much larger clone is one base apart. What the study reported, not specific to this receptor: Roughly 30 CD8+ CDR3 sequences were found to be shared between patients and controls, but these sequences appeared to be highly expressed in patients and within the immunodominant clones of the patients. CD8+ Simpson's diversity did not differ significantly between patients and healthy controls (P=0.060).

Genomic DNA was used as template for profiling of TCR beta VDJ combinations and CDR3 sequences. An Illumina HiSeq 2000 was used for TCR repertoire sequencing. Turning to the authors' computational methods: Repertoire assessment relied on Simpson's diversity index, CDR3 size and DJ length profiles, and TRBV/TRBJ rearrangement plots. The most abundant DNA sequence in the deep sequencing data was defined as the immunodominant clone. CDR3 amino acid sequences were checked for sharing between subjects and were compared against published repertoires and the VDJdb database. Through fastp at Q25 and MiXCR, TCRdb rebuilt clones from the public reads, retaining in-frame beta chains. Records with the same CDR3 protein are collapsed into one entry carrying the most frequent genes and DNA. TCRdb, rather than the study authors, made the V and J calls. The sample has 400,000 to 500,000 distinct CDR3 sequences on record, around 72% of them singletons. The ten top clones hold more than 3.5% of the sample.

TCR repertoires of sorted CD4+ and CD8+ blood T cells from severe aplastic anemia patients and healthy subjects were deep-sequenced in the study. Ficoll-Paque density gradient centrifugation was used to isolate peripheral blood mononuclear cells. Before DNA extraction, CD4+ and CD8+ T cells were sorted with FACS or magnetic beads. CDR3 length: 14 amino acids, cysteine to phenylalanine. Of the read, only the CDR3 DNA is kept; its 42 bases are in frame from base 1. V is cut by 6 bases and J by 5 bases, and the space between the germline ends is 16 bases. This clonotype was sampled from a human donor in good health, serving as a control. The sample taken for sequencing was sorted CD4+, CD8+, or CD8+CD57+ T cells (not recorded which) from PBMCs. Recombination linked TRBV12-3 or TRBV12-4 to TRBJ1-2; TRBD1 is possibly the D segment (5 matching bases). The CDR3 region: CASRATEPLYGYTF. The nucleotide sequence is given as TGTGCCAGCAGAGCGACAGAGCCGCTTTATGGCTACACCTTC.